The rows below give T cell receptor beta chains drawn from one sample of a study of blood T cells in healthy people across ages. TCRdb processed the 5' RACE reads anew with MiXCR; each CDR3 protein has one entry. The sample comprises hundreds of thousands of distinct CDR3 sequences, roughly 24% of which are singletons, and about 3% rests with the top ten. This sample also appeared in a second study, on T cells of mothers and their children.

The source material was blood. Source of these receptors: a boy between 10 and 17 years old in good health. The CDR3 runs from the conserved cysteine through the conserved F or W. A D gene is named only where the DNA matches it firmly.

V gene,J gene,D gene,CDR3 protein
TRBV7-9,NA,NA,CASSFRGLNNEQFF
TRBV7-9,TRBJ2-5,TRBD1,CASRPPDRVGREQYF
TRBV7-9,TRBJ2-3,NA,CASSSRTSTLTHTQYF
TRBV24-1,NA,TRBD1,CATSDSWTGVGNEQFF
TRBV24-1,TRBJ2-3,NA,CATSDRDWYADTQYF
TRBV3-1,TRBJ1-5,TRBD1,CASSRTGGGFPSNQPQHF
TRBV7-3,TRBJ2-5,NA,CASSPAGWSGRETQYF
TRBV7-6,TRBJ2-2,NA,CASSWRPLVGRELFF
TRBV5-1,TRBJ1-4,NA,CASSLAGPPLTTNEKLFF
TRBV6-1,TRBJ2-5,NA,CASSEPYGVKETQYF
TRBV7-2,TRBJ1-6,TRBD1,CASSQTGVYNSPLHF
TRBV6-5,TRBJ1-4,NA,CASTRDPTQEKLFF
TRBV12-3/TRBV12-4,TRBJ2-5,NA,CASSLGRSMETQYF
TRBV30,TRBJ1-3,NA,CAWRPNRNSGNTIYF
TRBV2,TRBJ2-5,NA,CASRPDGQRWETQYF
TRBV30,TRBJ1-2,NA,CAWTRGGAHLSF
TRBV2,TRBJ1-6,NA,CASEEWENSPLHF
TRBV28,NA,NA,CASSHEGGSGYGEQYF
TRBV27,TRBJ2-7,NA,CASSPYPQNYEQYF
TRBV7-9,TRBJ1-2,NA,CASSRPGGFSYTF
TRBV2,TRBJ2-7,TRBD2,CASGGSGRASYEQYF
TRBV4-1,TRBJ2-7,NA,CASSQVGGGEQYF
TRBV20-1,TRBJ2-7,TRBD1,CSARGDRDSNEQYF
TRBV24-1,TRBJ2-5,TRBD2,CATSDSKRGGRETQYF
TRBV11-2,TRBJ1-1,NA,CATRQANTEAFF
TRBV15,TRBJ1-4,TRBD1,CATSMTGSGEKLFF
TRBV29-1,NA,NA,CSTLSSGPAYNEQFF
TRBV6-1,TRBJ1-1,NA,CASSEARGVHTEAFF
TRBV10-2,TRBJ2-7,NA,CASSDGGGSYEQYF
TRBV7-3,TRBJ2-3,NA,CASSLDWDTQYF
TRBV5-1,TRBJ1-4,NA,CASSLYGTPNEKLFF
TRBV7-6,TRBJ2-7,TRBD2,CASSQTRLAGHYEQYF
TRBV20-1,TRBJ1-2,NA,CSSSGPMTELRPYGYTF
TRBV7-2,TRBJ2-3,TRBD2,CASSFLSGGGTQYF
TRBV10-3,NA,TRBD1,CAIRETGDGEQFF
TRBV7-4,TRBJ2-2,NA,CASRDDGREAGELFF
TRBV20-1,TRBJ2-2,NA,CSARSGTLATGELFF
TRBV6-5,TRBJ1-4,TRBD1,CASSHMDRDAEEKLFF
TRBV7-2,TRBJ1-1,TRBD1,CASSTGVRGNTGAFF
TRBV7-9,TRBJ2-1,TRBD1,CASSFSELTGEIPYF
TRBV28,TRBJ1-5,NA,CASSLYRYQHF
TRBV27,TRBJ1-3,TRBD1,CASARGNSGNTIYF
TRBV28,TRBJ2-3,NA,CASSPQATDTQYF
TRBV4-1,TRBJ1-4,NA,CASSHPPWAKLFF
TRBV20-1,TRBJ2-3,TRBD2,CSAREVGLEQYF
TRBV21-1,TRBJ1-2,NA,CASSKDPGAAYGYTF
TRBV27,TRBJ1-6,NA,CASSFTGRSLHF
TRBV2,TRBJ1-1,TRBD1,CASSDTPGGTGFF
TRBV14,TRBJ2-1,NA,CASSQALGLTNNEQFF
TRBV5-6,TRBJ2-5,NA,CASSLANRETQYF
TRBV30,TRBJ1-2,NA,CAWSRVTTNYGYTF
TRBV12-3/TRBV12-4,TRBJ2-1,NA,CANSFTVTGSISYNEQFF
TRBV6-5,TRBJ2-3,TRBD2,CASSPGLKREDTQYF
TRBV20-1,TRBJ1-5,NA,CSARWESQPQHF
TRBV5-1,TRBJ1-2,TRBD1,CASSSRQGPNYGYTF